Shown below are 12 T cell receptor beta chains from a single sample sequenced in a study of ipilimumab plus nivolumab after autologous stem cell transplantation. Clones were read by immunoSEQ multiplex PCR, and TCRdb kept only the in-frame ones, dropping some. The top ten clones hold more than 15% of a sample with 15,000 to 20,000 clones, 80% to 90% of them seen once. Sequencing used PBMCs, obtained in a trial of ipilimumab plus nivolumab as post-transplant consolidation. These receptors all come from a male donor with diffuse large B-cell lymphoma.

This clone has more than one count but fewer than ten. The chain joins TRBV6-1 to TRBJ1-3; D gene uncertain. CDR3 length equals 13 residues. Germline V gene data show CDR1 as MNHNS and CDR2 as SASEGT. CDR3 nucleotides: TGTGCGTCGGGCCAGGTGGTCGCAAACACCATATATTTT. Translation gives CASGQVVANTIYF.

J is TRBJ2-7 and V is TRBV5-1; 9 bases are shared with TRBD1. CDR3 length: 16 residues. The trim removed 4 bases at V and 1 base at J, leaving 9 bases unmatched. The V gene's germline CDR1 is SGHRS and CDR2 YFSETQ. This CDR3 reads CASSRSDRGFSYEQYF. As DNA, the CDR3 is TGCGCCAGCAGCCGATCTGACAGGGGGTTTTCCTACGAGCAGTACTTC.

This clone was detected only a few times. The chain carries TRBV10-1 and TRBJ1-2; 11 bases line up with TRBD1. Looked up from germline, CDR1 is WNHNN and CDR2 is SYGVQD (reference sequence). The CDR3 has 17 amino acids. The junction had 11 bases not matched to a gene; V was cut back by 3 bases and J by 5 bases. The CDR3 nucleotides are TGCGCCAGCAGTGACGTCATCGGACAGGGGGCCGGGTATGGCTACACCTTC. Protein sequence: CASSDVIGQGAGYGYTF.

The V call is TRBV6-5, the J call TRBJ1-2, with TRBD1 matching over 8 bases. Unmatched junction bases numbered 14, after V lost 5 bases and J lost 9 bases. Germline loops: CDR1 MNHEY, CDR2 SVGAGI. The CDR3 runs to 15 residues. The CDR3 DNA sequence: TGTGCCAGCAGTCAGTTGGACAGGGCAAAGGAGCGCTACACCTTC. Its translation is CASSQLDRAKERYTF.

The V gene is TRBV9, the J gene TRBJ2-1; D may be TRBD1 or TRBD2 (5 bases each). Per the germline V gene, CDR1 is SGDLS and CDR2 is YYNGEE. Trimming stripped 0 bases from V and 5 bases from J, with 6 bases between. The CDR3 sequence is 13 residues long. CDR3 in DNA: TGTGCCAGCAGCGTAGGGGGGAACAATGAGCAGTTCTTC. The encoded protein is CASSVGGNNEQFF.

This clone has just one count. This chain links TRBV20-1 with TRBJ2-1, with 8 bases aligning to TRBD2. With 1 base clipped from V and 13 bases from J, the junction kept 3 bases outside the gene matches. The CDR3 is made up of 11 amino acids. Germline V gives CDR1 DFQATT, CDR2 SNEGSKA (reference sequence). In DNA, the CDR3 is TGCAGTGCTAGAGTTCGGGGGGGTCAGTTCTTC. Its protein product is CSARVRGGQFF.

CDR3 protein: CASREQTSYGQYF. CDR3 coding DNA: TGTGCAAGTCGTGAACAGACCTCCTACGGGCAGTACTTC. V is TRBV12-2 and J is TRBJ2-7; the table assigns TRBD1, which was not confirmed against the DNA. TRBV12-2 is a pseudogene segment. The CDR3 length is 13 residues.

This chain uses TRBV27 with TRBJ1-2; D call uncertain. The CDR3 runs 11 residues. CDR1 and CDR2 (germline): MNHEY, SMNVEV (reference sequence). Trimming cost V 6 bases and J 8 bases, with 10 bases left between them. CDR3: CASRGSSGYTF. CDR3 DNA sequence: TGTGCCAGCAGGGGGAGCAGCGGCTACACCTTC.

This clone occurred a few times. The chain has TRBV19 and TRBJ2-5; D is uncertain. The CDR3 totals 12 residues. The germline CDR1 and CDR2 sequences are LNHDA and SQIVND (reference sequence). V lost 3 bases to trimming and J lost 7 bases, with 9 bases between them. CDR3 protein: CASSIPMGTQYF. Written as DNA, the CDR3 is TGTGCCAGTAGTATTCCGATGGGGACCCAGTACTTC.

By sample share, this clone is medium-sized. The gene calls are TRBV4-1 and TRBJ2-5; 8 bases are shared with TRBD1. The CDR3 has 15 residues. Germline V gives CDR1 MGHRA, CDR2 YSYEKL. V lost 4 bases and J lost 2; bases outside the gene matches: 6. CDR3 sequence reads: CASSPGQGWQETQYF. The DNA of the CDR3 is TGCGCCAGCAGCCCCGGACAGGGCTGGCAAGAGACCCAGTACTTC.

The chain recombines TRBV18 with TRBJ1-1; no definite D call. This CDR3 comprises 13 residues. Per the germline V gene, CDR1 is KGHSH and CDR2 is LQKENI. Trimming took 6 bases from V and 2 from J, leaving 10 bases between them. The CDR3 bases are TGTGCCAGCTCCCTAATGGGTAACACTGAAGCTTTCTTT. Protein sequence: CASSLMGNTEAFF.

The chain recombines TRBV5-8 with TRBJ2-7, with TRBD1 identical over 8 bases. This CDR3 contains 14 residues. Germline assignment: CDR1 SGHTS and CDR2 YDEGEE. Trimming removed 1 base from V and 7 bases from J; junction bases left unmatched: 7. The CDR3 DNA sequence: TGTGCCAGCAGCTTGTCACAGGGGGTGGGAGAGCAGTACTTC. This gives the protein CASSLSQGVGEQYF. The full variable domain, in which reference TRBV5-8 and TRBJ2-7 provide the parts outside the CDR3, is EAGVTQSPTHLIKTRGQQATLRCSPISGHTSVYWYQQALGLGLQFLLWYDEGEERNRGNFPPRFSGRQFPNYSSELNVNALELEDSALYLCASSLSQGVGEQYFGPGTRLTVT.